The source of this T cell receptor (beta chain) is a study of cytomegalovirus exposure and HLA in healthy donors. This PCR relied on a set of 60 Vbeta primers and 13 Jbeta primers. Generated by immunoSEQ multiplex PCR, the TCRdb table keeps only in-frame clones and is missing some. Here the sample spans 140,000 to 150,000 clones, almost 85% being singletons. Trimming pared 8 bases from V and 0 bases from J, leaving 12 bases between. CDR1 MNHEY and CDR2 SMNVEV come from the germline V gene (reference sequence). The CDR3 runs 14 residues. The sequenced material came from PBMCs. The sequence was obtained from a woman in her fifties or sixties in good health and CMV-seropositive. V is TRBV27 and J is TRBJ2-3, with D possibly TRBD2 on 6 matching bases. This CDR3 is CASAIAASTDTQYF. The CDR3 DNA reads as TGTGCCAGCGCCATAGCGGCTAGCACAGATACGCAGTATTTT.